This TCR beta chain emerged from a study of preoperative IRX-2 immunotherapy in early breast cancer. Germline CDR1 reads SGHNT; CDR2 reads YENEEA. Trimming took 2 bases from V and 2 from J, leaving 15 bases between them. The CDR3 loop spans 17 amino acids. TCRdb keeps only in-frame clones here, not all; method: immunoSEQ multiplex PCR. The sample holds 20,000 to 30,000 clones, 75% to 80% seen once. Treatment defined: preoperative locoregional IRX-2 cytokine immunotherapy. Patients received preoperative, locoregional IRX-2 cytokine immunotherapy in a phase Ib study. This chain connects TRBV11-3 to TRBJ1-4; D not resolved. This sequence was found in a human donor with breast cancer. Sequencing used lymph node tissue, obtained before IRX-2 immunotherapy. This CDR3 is CASSLIWNRDTNEKLFF. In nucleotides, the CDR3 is TGTGCCAGCAGCTTAATCTGGAACCGAGATACTAATGAAAAACTGTTTTTT.